The next 22 T cell receptor beta chains were all read from a single sample in a study of blood T cell repertoires in COVID-19. The data were produced by immunoSEQ multiplex PCR, yet TCRdb's version contains in-frame clones alone and is incomplete. There are 200,000 to 300,000 clones in the sample; 88% occur only once, and roughly 1.2% lies in the top ten. Input material: PBMCs or T cells enriched from blood (not recorded which). These receptors came from a woman aged 40 to 49 with acute COVID-19.

V and J are TRBV9 and TRBJ1-4; TRBD1 might be the D (5 bases). The ends were cut back, 1 base at V and 3 bases at J, with 10 bases in the middle. CDR3 length equals 15 residues. Germline V gene lookup returns CDR1 SGDLS and CDR2 YYNGEE. The CDR3, as DNA: TGTGCCAGCAGCGTACAGGGCCGGCCTAATGAAAAACTGTTTTTT. Amino acid sequence: CASSVQGRPNEKLFF.

This chain links TRBV27 with TRBJ2-2; unclear D gene. This CDR3 is built from 14 residues. V was trimmed by 5 bases and J by 6 bases, leaving 13 bases between them. Germline V gives CDR1 MNHEY, CDR2 SMNVEV (reference sequence). CDR3 bases: TGTGCCAGCAGTCCCCGTGAGCTCGCCGGGGAGCTGTTTTTT. Its translation is CASSPRELAGELFF.

The chain employs TRBV7-9 and TRBJ2-5; a weak D match, TRBD2 (6 bases). CDR3 length: 15 amino acids. Trimming cost V 5 bases and J 5 bases, with 18 bases left between them. Germline V gene sequence: CDR1 SEHNR, CDR2 FQNEAQ (reference sequence). The CDR3 sequence: CASSTSGWAVETQYF. The CDR3, as DNA: TGTGCCAGCAGCACCAGCGGGTGGGCAGTCGAGACCCAGTACTTC.

This clone was seen a single time. The rearrangement uses TRBV9 and TRBJ2-2; 8 bases match TRBD1. Germline V gives CDR1 SGDLS, CDR2 YYNGEE. The CDR3 sequence is 14 residues long. With V trimmed by 5 bases and J by 2 bases, 2 bases remained unmatched. The CDR3 protein is CASRGTGNTGELFF. The CDR3 coding sequence is TGTGCCAGCAGGGGGACAGGAAACACCGGGGAGCTGTTTTTT.

The chain links TRBV11-3 to TRBJ2-7; 10 nucleotides line up with TRBD1. Looked up from germline, CDR1 is SGHNT and CDR2 is YENEEA. The V gene end was trimmed by 3 bases and the J gene end by 7 bases; junction bases not matched to a gene: 18. CDR3 length: 18 residues. Written as DNA, the CDR3 is TGTGCCAGCAGCTTCGCGACCTCCCCGGGACAGGGGCGCGGGGAGCAGTACTTC. Protein: CASSFATSPGQGRGEQYF.

The chain combines TRBV7-9 with TRBJ1-1, with 7 bases aligning to TRBD1. V was clipped by 5 bases and J by 1 base; unmatched bases: 7. Germline CDR1 SEHNR, CDR2 FQNEAQ (reference sequence). The CDR3 contains 15 residues. CDR3 nucleotide sequence: TGTGCCAGCAGCATTACAGGGGCGGGGAACACTGAAGCTTTCTTT. Its translation is CASSITGAGNTEAFF.

The chain couples TRBV6-5 to TRBJ1-4; D possibly corresponds to TRBD1 (6 bases). The ends were cut back, 6 bases at V and 8 bases at J, with 16 bases in the middle. Germline V gene sequence: CDR1 MNHEY, CDR2 SVGAGI. The length of the CDR3 is 14 residues. The CDR3 DNA reads TGTGCCAGCAGCCGATCGACAGGCCAAGAAAAACTGTTTTTT. Translated: CASSRSTGQEKLFF.

The gene calls are TRBV9 and TRBJ2-5; TRBD2 matches 9 bases. Germline loops: CDR1 SGDLS, CDR2 YYNGEE. Germline trimming cut 0 bases from V and 4 bases from J; bases unmatched to any gene: 7. CDR3 length equals 16 residues. The CDR3 sequence: CASSVESGRPPETQYF. The CDR3 DNA is TGTGCCAGCAGCGTAGAGAGCGGGAGGCCCCCAGAGACCCAGTACTTC.

The genes are TRBV6-2 or TRBV6-3 and TRBJ2-7; 8 bases are shared with TRBD1. The trim removed 6 bases at V and 0 bases at J, leaving 10 bases unmatched. Looked up from germline, CDR1 is MNHEY and CDR2 is SVGEGT. The CDR3 sequence is 16 residues long. CDR3: CASSLRQGSNSYEQYV. The CDR3 bases are TGTGCCAGCAGCCTCCGACAGGGGTCAAACTCCTACGAGCAGTACGTC.

This sequence joins TRBV7-8 and TRBJ2-7; no firm D call. This CDR3 spans 14 amino acids. Germline CDR1 SGHVS, CDR2 FQNEAQ. The V gene lost 1 base and the J gene lost 4 bases, with 11 bases spanning the gap. CDR3 residues: CASSLVEREYEQYV. The CDR3 coding sequence is TGTGCCAGCAGCTTAGTGGAGAGAGAATACGAGCAGTACGTC.

This rearrangement joins TRBV2 to TRBJ2-2; TRBD2 matches 8 bases. The CDR3 consists of 16 residues. The trim removed 4 bases at V and 7 bases at J, leaving 11 bases unmatched. Germline-derived CDR1 and CDR2 are SNHLY and FYNNEI. The CDR3 nucleotides are TGTGCCAGCAGTGCCCGGACTAGCCTTGTGAACGGGGAGCTGTTTTTT. Its translation is CASSARTSLVNGELFF.

The chain combines TRBV9 with TRBJ1-6, with 8 bases fitting TRBD1. CDR1 is SGDLS and CDR2 is YYNGEE in the germline V gene. The CDR3 is made up of 14 amino acids. The J segment lost 7 bases and the V segment lost 4 bases, leaving 4 bases of the junction unmatched. The CDR3 DNA is TGTGCCAGCAGCACCCGGACAGGGAATTCACCCCTCCACTTT. Its translation: CASSTRTGNSPLHF.

This chain links TRBV7-9 with TRBJ2-2; no firm D call. Trimming took off 4 bases at V and 7 bases at J, with 7 bases between the two ends. The germline CDR1 and CDR2 sequences are SEHNR and FQNEAQ (reference sequence). The CDR3 spans 12 residues. CDR3: CASSSSGGELFF. As DNA, the CDR3 is TGTGCCAGCAGCTCCTCAGGCGGGGAGCTGTTTTTT.

The V and J genes are TRBV21-1 and TRBJ1-6; the tabulated D call, TRBD1, remains unverified against the DNA. TRBV21-1 is noted as a pseudogene. This CDR3 is 14 amino acids long. The CDR3 sequence is CASSNRGRDSPLHF. The CDR3 region has the DNA TGTGCCAGCAGCAACAGGGGTCGGGATTCACCCCTCCACTTT.

This clone was observed a few times. V is TRBV7-2 and J is TRBJ2-1, with a tentative D call TRBD2 (5 bases). Trimming stripped 0 bases from V and 4 bases from J, with 10 bases between. Germline V CDR1 and CDR2: SGHTA, FQGNSA. The CDR3 is 15 amino acids. The CDR3 here is CASSLAVGLYNEQFF. CDR3 DNA sequence: TGTGCCAGCAGCTTAGCGGTTGGACTTTACAATGAGCAGTTCTTC.

The CDR3: CASTPTDQVGGNTIYF. The CDR3 DNA reads as TGTGCCAGCACACCAACAGACCAGGTCGGTGGAAACACCATATATTTT. The rearrangement uses TRBV28 and TRBJ1-3; the D is unclear. The CDR3 has 16 residues. Trimming removed 7 bases from V and 3 bases from J, with 19 bases in between. Per germline, CDR1 MDHEN and CDR2 SYDVKM.

This chain connects TRBV7-8 to TRBJ2-5; 8 bases line up with TRBD1. Trimming cost V 5 bases and J 0 bases; bases outside gene matches: 5. The CDR3 contains 15 residues. Germline V gene sequence: CDR1 SGHVS, CDR2 FQNEAQ. As DNA, the CDR3 is TGTGCCAGCAGCATCGGGACAGGTTACCAAGAGACCCAGTACTTC. This translates into CASSIGTGYQETQYF.

The V and J genes are TRBV27 and TRBJ1-2; 8 nucleotides agree with TRBD1. The J segment lost 4 bases and the V segment lost 5 bases, leaving 6 bases of the junction unmatched. The CDR3 is 14 residues long. Germline V gene lookup returns CDR1 MNHEY and CDR2 SMNVEV (reference sequence). The DNA for the CDR3 is TGTGCCAGCAGTACCCCCGGGACAGGCTATGGCTACACCTTC. Amino acid sequence: CASSTPGTGYGYTF.

The V call is TRBV19, the J call TRBJ2-1; D is uncertain. The CDR3 has 14 residues. V was trimmed by 5 bases and J by 7 bases, leaving 15 bases between them. The germline CDR1 and CDR2 sequences are LNHDA and SQIVND (reference sequence). The CDR3 region is CASSFFSRRNEQFF. The CDR3 DNA reads TGTGCCAGTAGTTTTTTCTCGAGGAGAAATGAGCAGTTCTTC. Full variable domain (outside the CDR3, taken from reference TRBV19 and TRBJ2-1): DGGITQSPKYLFRKEGQNVTLSCEQNLNHDAMYWYRQDPGQGLRLIYYSQIVNDFQKGDIAEGYSVSREKKESFPLTVTSAQKNPTAFYLCASSFFSRRNEQFFGPGTRLTVL.

J is TRBJ2-7 and V is TRBV28, with D uncertain. Looked up from germline, CDR1 is MDHEN and CDR2 is SYDVKM. The CDR3 sequence is 15 residues long. V was trimmed by 4 bases and J by 2 bases, leaving 15 bases between them. CDR3 region: CASSSPPRFAYEQYF. DNA of the CDR3: TGTGCCAGCAGTTCCCCCCCCCGGTTCGCCTACGAGCAGTACTTC.

The V and J genes are TRBV4-1 and TRBJ2-1; unclear D gene. Germline loops: CDR1 MGHRA, CDR2 YSYEKL. Trimming left V 0 bases short and J 2 bases short, with 17 bases between. The CDR3 has 18 residues. As DNA, the CDR3 is TGCGCCAGCAGCCAAGAGCAGGTCCCCTTTACCACCTACAATGAGCAGTTCTTC. This translates into CASSQEQVPFTTYNEQFF.

This sequence joins TRBV6-1 and TRBJ1-5; the match to TRBD1 covers 11 bases. The V gene end was trimmed by 3 bases and the J gene end by 4 bases; junction bases not matched to a gene: 8. Per the germline V gene, CDR1 is MNHNS and CDR2 is SASEGT. The CDR3 runs to 17 residues. The CDR3 loop reads CASSEGTGGIYNQPQHF. The CDR3 DNA reads as TGTGCCAGCAGTGAGGGGACAGGGGGGATTTATAATCAGCCCCAGCATTTT.